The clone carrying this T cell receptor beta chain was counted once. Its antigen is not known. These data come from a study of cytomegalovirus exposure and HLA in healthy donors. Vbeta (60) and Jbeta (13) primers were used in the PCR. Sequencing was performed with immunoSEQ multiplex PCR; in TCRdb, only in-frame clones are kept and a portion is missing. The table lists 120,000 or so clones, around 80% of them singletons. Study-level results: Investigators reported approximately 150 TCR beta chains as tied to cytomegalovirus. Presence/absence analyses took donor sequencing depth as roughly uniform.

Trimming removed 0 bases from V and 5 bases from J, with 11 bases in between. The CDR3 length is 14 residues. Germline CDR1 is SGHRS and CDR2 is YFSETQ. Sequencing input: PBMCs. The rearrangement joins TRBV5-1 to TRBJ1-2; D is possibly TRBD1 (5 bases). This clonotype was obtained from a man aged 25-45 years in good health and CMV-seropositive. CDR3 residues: CASSLGDRDYGYTF. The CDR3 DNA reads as TGCGCCAGCAGCTTGGGTGACAGAGATTATGGCTACACCTTC.